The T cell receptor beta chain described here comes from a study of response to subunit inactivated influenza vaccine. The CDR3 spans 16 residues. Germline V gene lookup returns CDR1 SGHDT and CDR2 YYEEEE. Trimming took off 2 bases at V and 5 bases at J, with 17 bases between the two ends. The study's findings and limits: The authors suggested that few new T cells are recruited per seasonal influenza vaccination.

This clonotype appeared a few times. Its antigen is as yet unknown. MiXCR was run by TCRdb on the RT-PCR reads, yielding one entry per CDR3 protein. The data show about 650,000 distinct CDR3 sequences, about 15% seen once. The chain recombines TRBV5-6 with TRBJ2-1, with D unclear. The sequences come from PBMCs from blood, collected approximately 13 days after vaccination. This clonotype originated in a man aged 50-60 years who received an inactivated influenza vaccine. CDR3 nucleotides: TGTGCCAGCAGCTTTTTTATGGTACAGACCCACAATGAGCAGTTCTTC. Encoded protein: CASSFFMVQTHNEQFF.